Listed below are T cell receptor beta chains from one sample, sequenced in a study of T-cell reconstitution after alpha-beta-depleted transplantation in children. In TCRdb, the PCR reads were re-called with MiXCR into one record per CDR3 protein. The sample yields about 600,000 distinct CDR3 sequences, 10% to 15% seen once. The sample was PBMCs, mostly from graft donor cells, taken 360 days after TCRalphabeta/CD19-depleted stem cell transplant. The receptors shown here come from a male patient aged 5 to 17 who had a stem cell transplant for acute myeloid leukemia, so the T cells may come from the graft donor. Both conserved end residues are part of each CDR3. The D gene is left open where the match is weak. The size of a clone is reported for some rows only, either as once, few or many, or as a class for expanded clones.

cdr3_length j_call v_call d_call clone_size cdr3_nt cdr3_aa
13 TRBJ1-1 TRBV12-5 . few TGTGCTAGTGGTTTGACCGGGGGGCGCAAAGCTTTCTTT CASGLTGGRKAFF
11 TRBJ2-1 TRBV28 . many TGTGCCAGCAGTTTAGGCCCAGACGGGTTCTTC CASSLGPDGFF
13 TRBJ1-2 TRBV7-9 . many TGTGCCAGCAGCCTGGGACGGAACTATGGCTACACCTTC CASSLGRNYGYTF
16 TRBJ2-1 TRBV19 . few TGTGCCAGTAGTATGCCCCGCAGGGGGGCCTACAATGAGCAGTTCTTC CASSMPRRGAYNEQFF
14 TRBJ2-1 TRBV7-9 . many TGTGCGGACGAGCGGCCTAACTCCGAACATGAGCAGTTCTTC CADERPNSEHEQFF
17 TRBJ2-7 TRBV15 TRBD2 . TGTGCCACCAGCAGTTCCTCGGGACTAGCGGCTCCCTACGAGCAGTACTTC CATSSSSGLAAPYEQYF
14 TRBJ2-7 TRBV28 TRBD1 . TGTGCCAGCGTTACTGACAGGGGGGGGTCCGAGCAGTACTTC CASVTDRGGSEQYF
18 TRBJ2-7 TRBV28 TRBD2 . TGTGCCAGCAGTTTATTACAGCGGGAGGCCTTCGTCTCCTACGAGCAGTACTTC CASSLLQREAFVSYEQYF
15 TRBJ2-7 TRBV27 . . TGTGCCAGCAGTTTAATCGGGACACAGGATTACGAGCAGTACTTC CASSLIGTQDYEQYF
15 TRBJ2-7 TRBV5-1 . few TGCGCCAGCAACTTAGGCCAACGTTGGTGGTACGAGCAGTACTTC CASNLGQRWWYEQYF
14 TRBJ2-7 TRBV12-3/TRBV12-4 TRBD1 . TGTGCCAGCAGATCCGACAGGGCATCCTACGAGCAGTACTTC CASRSDRASYEQYF
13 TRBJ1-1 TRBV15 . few TGTGCCACCAGCAGACCAAGGAACACTGAAGCTTTCTTT CATSRPRNTEAFF
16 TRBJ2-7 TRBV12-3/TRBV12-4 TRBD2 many TGTGCCAGCACCATAGCGGGAGTAATCCCCTCCTACGAGCAGTACTTC CASTIAGVIPSYEQYF